The text below deals with one T cell receptor (beta chain). Its cognate antigen is unknown. This sample stems from a study of monozygotic twins with inflammatory bowel disease. Nested PCRs of approximately 16 and 10 cycles, two in total, were run on TCRalpha and TCRbeta cDNA. TCRdb processed the 5' RACE reads again and assigns one entry to each CDR3 protein, with no DNA. The sample has more than 300,000 distinct CDR3 sequences. Study conclusions and caveats: The data gave no support to a single strong IBD-associated signal or clonotype. IBD patients showed reduced TCRbeta diversity (inverse Simpson) versus healthy co-twins.

The receptor was derived from a human donor with ulcerative colitis or Crohn's disease, or a healthy co-twin of an affected twin (not recorded which). The sample taken for sequencing was blood.

This chain's CDR3 is CASRAFSTDTQYF. The genes are TRBV4-3 and TRBJ2-3. The germline V gene has CDR1 LGHNA and CDR2 YSLEER. This CDR3 spans 13 amino acids.